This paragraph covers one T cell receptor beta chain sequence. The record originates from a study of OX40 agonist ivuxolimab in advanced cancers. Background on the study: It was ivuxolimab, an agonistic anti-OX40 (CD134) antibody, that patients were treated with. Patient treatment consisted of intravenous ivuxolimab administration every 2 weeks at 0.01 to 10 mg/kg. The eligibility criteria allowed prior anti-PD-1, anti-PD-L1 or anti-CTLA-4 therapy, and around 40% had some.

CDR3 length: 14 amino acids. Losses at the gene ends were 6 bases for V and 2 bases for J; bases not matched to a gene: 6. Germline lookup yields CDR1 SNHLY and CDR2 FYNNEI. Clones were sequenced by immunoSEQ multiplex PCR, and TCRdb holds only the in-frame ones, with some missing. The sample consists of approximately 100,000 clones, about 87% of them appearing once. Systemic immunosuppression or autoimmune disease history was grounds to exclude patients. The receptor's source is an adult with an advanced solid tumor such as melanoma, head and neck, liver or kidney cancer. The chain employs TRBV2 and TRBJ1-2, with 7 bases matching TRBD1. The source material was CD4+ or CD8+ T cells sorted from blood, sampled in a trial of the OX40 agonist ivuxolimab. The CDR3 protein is CASRQTGPNYGYTF. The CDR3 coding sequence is TGTGCCAGCAGGCAGACAGGGCCCAACTATGGCTACACCTTC.